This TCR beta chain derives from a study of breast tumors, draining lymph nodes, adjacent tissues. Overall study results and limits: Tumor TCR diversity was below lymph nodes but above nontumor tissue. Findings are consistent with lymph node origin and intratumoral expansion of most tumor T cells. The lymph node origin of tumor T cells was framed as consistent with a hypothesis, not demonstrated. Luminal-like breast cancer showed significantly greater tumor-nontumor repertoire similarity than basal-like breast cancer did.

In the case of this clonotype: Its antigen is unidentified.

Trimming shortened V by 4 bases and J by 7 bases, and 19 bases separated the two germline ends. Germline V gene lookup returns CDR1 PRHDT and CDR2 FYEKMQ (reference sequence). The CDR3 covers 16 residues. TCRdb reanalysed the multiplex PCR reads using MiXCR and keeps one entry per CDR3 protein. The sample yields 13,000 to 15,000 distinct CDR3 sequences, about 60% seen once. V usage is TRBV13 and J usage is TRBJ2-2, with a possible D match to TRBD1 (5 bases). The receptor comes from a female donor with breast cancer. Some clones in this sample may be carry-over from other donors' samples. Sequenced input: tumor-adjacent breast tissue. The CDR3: CASSSSFKGVIGELFF. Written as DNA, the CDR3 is TGTGCCAGCAGCTCTTCTTTCAAAGGGGTAATCGGGGAGCTGTTTTTT.